The rows below give T cell receptor beta chains drawn from one sample of a study of prognosis after radiotherapy for stage I lung cancer. TCRdb ran MiXCR on the multiplex PCR reads and lists one entry per CDR3 protein. The sample contains 15,000 to 20,000 distinct CDR3 sequences, 29% of which appear only once. Material: PBMCs, obtained before or after stereotactic body radiation therapy (not recorded which). The receptors originated from a donor of 50 years or more with non-small cell lung cancer. Each CDR3 is given with its conserved first and last residue. D genes are given only for firm matches. Rows give clone size only sometimes, using once, few, many, or a class for an expanded clone.

TGTGCCATCAGTGAGTCCGGGAGCCTCTTCGTCCACGAGCAGTACTTC,CAISESGSLFVHEQYF,TRBJ2-7,-,many,TRBV10-3
TGTGCCAGCAGGACGACTAGCGGGAGTAACACCGGGGAGCTGTTTTTT,CASRTTSGSNTGELFF,TRBJ2-2,TRBD2,-,TRBV2
TGTGCCAGCAGCTTAGCCGGGAGGACGCAAGATACGCAGTATTTT,CASSLAGRTQDTQYF,TRBJ2-3,TRBD2,many,TRBV11-2
TGTGGCACCCTTCGACAGGGGGCGCGTGGAAAACTGTTTTTT,CGTLRQGARGKLFF,TRBJ1-4,TRBD1,-,TRBV12-3/TRBV12-4
TGCAGTGCTCCAAGACAGCAGAACACTGAAGCTTTCTTT,CSAPRQQNTEAFF,TRBJ1-1,-,many,TRBV20-1
TGCAGTGCTGGGGGGATGGGGGGGAGCTCCTACAATGAGCAGTTCTTC,CSAGGMGGSSYNEQFF,TRBJ2-1,TRBD2,many,TRBV20-1
TGCAGTGCTACGACCCTCGACTCAAGCTCCTACAATGAGCAGTTCTTC,CSATTLDSSSYNEQFF,TRBJ2-1,-,many,TRBV20-1
TGTGCCAGCAGCTTTCGGGGGACTAGCGGTACCTCCTACAATGAGCAGTTCTTC,CASSFRGTSGTSYNEQFF,TRBJ2-1,TRBD2,-,TRBV7-8
TGCGCCAGCAGCCAAGAAATGATTTCGGGAGCGGCCTACAATGAGCAGTTCTTC,CASSQEMISGAAYNEQFF,TRBJ2-1,-,many,TRBV4-3
TGCGCCAGCAGCTTTTATAGTGACACCTACGAGCAGTACTTC,CASSFYSDTYEQYF,TRBJ2-7,-,many,TRBV5-1
TGTGCCAGCAGTTACAATAGCGGGAGCAAAGATACGCAGTATTTT,CASSYNSGSKDTQYF,TRBJ2-3,TRBD2,once,TRBV6-9
TGTGCCAGCAGTTTAGAGGGCCAAAGTGAAGCTTTCTTT,CASSLEGQSEAFF,TRBJ1-1,-,many,TRBV12-3/TRBV12-4
TGTGCCAGCAACTCCGGGACAAGGGGCTACACCTTC,CASNSGTRGYTF,TRBJ1-2,-,many,TRBV28
TGTGCCAGCGGGGCTAGCGGCTACAATGAGCAGTTCTTC,CASGASGYNEQFF,TRBJ2-1,TRBD2,many,TRBV7-9
TGTGCCAGCAGTGAATTCTTTTTAGGGACACGAGATTCCTACGAGCAGTACTTC,CASSEFFLGTRDSYEQYF,TRBJ2-7,-,many,TRBV2
TGTGCCAGCAGCCACTTAGCGGGAGGTTGCTACGAGCAGTACTTC,CASSHLAGGCYEQYF,TRBJ2-7,TRBD2,-,TRBV3-1
TGCGCCAGCAGCTTGGGGGAGAATAATTATGGCTACACCTTC,CASSLGENNYGYTF,TRBJ1-2,-,many,TRBV5-1
TGTGCCAGCAGTGATACGACAGATTCGAGGGGCTACACCTTC,CASSDTTDSRGYTF,TRBJ1-2,-,medium-sized,TRBV6-1
TGTGCCAGTAGCCGCGGCGGCAATGGAAACACCATATATTTT,CASSRGGNGNTIYF,TRBJ1-3,-,many,TRBV19
TGTGCCAGCAGTCGGTACGAGCAGTACTTC,CASSRYEQYF,TRBJ2-7,-,many,TRBV28
TGTGCCGGCAGCTCCTGGAGGGGGAGGGCCGGGGAGCTGTTTTTT,CAGSSWRGRAGELFF,TRBJ2-2,-,once,TRBV7-2
TGTGCCTGGAGTGTGGACAGGCTAAATCAGCCCCAGCATTTT,CAWSVDRLNQPQHF,TRBJ1-5,TRBD1,many,TRBV30
TGTGCCAGCAGCCCCATGAGTCGGAGGTACAATGAGCAGTTCTTC,CASSPMSRRYNEQFF,TRBJ2-1,-,many,TRBV28
TGTGCCAGCAGCCCAAGCTGGACGGGAGCCCCAGATACGCAGTATTTT,CASSPSWTGAPDTQYF,TRBJ2-3,-,many,TRBV11-3
TGTGCCAGCAGCTCGCAAGGATTTACATGCGAGCAGTACTTC,CASSSQGFTCEQYF,TRBJ2-7,-,-,TRBV7-2
TGCGCCAGCAGCCAAGTGACGTCCGACACCGGGGAGCTGTTTTTT,CASSQVTSDTGELFF,TRBJ2-2,-,many,TRBV4-1
TGTGCCAGCAGCCAAGAGGCCAGGGGCCAGCGCGGGGAGCTGTTTTTT,CASSQEARGQRGELFF,TRBJ2-2,-,many,TRBV4-1
TGTGCCAGAGGGGATCTATATGGCAATCAGCCTCAGCATTTT,CARGDLYGNQPQHF,TRBJ1-5,-,-,TRBV27
TGTGCCAGCAGCTCACCCCGCCCGGCCAAAAACATTCAGTACTTC,CASSSPRPAKNIQYF,TRBJ2-4,-,few,TRBV12-3/TRBV12-4
TGTGCCAGCAGCCGTCGGGGGGACAGTCACTATGGCTACACCTTC,CASSRRGDSHYGYTF,TRBJ1-2,TRBD1,many,TRBV4-2
TGCAGTGCTACCGGGGGGTTGAATCTAGATACGCAGTATTTT,CSATGGLNLDTQYF,TRBJ2-3,TRBD2,-,TRBV20-1
TGTGCCAGCAGCTTGCTCAGGCCGGATTATGGCTACACCTTC,CASSLLRPDYGYTF,TRBJ1-2,-,many,TRBV13
TGTGCCAGCAGTTCTCGGCGGGACAATGAGCAGTTCTTC,CASSSRRDNEQFF,TRBJ2-1,-,many,TRBV12-3/TRBV12-4
TGTGCCAGCAGCCCTCAATCCCAGGGGTACAATGACCAGTTCTTC,CASSPQSQGYNDQFF,TRBJ2-1,-,-,TRBV5-4
TGTGCCAGTAGTACCACCGGGACAGGGGGCGCCAATTCACCCCTCCACTTT,CASSTTGTGGANSPLHF,TRBJ1-6,TRBD1,medium-sized,TRBV19
TGTGCCAGCAGCTCCGGACAGGGGTGGGAGCAGTACTTC,CASSSGQGWEQYF,TRBJ2-7,TRBD1,many,TRBV5-4
TGTGCCAGCAGTTTAGCGCCGGGACAGGTTCCACCCCCCTACGAGCAGTACTTC,CASSLAPGQVPPPYEQYF,TRBJ2-7,TRBD1,medium-sized,TRBV12-3/TRBV12-4
TGTGCCAGCAGTCAATCCGGGACAGGGAGCTCCTACGAGCAGTACTTC,CASSQSGTGSSYEQYF,TRBJ2-7,TRBD1,medium-sized,TRBV6-4